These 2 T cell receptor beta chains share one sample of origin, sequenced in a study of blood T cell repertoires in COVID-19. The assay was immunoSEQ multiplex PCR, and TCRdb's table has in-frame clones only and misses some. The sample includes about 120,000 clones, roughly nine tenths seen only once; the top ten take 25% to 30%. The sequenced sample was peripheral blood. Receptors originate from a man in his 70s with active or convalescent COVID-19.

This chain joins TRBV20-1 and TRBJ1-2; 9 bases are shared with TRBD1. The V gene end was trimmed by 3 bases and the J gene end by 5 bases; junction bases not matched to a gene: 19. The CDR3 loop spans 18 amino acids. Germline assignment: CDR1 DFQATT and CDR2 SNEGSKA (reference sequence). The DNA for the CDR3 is TGCAGTGCTAGTCCCGCTACAGGGGGCGACTCGGGAGTGTATGGCTACACCTTC. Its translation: CSASPATGGDSGVYGYTF.

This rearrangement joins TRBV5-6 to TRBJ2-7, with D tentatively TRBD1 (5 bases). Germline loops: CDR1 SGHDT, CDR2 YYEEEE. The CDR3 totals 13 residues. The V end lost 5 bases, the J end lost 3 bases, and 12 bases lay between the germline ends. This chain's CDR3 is CASRVLTGYEQYF. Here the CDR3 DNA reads TGTGCCAGCAGAGTCCTAACAGGCTACGAGCAGTACTTC.